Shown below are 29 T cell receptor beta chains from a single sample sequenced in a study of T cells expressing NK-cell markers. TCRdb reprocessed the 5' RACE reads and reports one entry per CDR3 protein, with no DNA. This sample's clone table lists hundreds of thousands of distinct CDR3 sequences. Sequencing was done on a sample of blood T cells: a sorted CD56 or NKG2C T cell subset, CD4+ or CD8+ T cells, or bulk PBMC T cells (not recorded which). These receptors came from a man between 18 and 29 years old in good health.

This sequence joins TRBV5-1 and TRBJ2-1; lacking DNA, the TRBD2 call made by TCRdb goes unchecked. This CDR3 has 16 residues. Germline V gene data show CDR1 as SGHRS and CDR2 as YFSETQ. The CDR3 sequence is CASSSGRDSNYNEQFF.

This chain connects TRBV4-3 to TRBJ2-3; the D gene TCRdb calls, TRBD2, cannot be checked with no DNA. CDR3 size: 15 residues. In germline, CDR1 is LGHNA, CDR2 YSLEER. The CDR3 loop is CASSETSGRRDTQYF.

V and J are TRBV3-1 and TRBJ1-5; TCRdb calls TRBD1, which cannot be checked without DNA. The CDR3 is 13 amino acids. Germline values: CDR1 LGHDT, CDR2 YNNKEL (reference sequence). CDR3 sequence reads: CASSLLWGGPQHF.

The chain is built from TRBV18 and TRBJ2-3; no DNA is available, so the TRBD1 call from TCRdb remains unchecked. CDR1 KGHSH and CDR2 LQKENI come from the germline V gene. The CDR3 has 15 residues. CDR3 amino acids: CASSPRKGGEDTQYF.

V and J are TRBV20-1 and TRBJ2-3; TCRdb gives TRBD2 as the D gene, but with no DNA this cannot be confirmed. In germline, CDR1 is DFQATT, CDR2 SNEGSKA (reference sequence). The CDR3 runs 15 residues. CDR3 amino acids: CSARDPREGGDTQYF.

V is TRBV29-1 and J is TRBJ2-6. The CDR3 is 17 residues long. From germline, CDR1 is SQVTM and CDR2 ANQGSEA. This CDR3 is CSVEDTALVSGANVLTF.

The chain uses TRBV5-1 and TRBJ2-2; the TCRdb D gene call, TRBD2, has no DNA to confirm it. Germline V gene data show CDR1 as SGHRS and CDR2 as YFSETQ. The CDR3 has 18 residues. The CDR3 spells CASSAPESSGKNTGELFF.

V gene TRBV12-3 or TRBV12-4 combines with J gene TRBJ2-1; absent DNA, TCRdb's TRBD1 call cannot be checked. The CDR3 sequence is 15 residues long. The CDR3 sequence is CASSLGTGFGNEQFF.

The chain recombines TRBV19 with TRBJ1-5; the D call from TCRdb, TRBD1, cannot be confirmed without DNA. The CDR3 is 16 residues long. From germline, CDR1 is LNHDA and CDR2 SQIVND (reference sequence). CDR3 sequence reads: CASSRGTGASNQPQHF.

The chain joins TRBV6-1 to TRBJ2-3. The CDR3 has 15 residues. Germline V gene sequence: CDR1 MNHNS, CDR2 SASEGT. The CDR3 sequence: CASRTAGISTDTQYF.

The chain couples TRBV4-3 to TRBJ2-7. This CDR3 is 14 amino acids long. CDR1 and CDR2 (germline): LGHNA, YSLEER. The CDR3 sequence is CASSQNRGLYEQYF.

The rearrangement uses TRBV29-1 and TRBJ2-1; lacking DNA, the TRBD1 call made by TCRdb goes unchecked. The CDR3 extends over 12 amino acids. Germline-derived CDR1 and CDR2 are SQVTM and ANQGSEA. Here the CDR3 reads CSVVSGGNEQFF.

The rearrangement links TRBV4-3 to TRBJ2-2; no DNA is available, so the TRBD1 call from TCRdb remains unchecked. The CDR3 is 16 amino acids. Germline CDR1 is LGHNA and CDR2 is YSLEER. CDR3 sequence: CASSRTLGQNTGELFF.

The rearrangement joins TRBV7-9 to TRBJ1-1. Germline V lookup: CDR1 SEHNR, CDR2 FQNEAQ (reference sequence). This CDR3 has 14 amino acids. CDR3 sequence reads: CASSPRQVNTEAFF. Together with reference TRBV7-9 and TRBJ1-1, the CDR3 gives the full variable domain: DTGVSQNPRHKITKRGQNVTFRCDPISEHNRLYWYRQTLGQGPEFLTYFQNEAQLEKSRLLSDRFSAERPKGSFSTLEIQRTEQGDSAMYLCASSPRQVNTEAFFGQGTRLTVV.

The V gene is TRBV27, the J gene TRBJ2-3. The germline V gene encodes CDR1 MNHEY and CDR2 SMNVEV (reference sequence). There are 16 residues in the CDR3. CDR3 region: CASSFPGSAGTDTQYF.

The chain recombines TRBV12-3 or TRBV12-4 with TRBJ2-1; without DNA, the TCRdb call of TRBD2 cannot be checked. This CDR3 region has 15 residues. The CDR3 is CASRTTGGGYNEQFF.

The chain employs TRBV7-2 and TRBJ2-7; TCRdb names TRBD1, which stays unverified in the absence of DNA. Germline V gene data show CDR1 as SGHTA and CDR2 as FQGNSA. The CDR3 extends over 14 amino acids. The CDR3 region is CASSPRGASYEQYF. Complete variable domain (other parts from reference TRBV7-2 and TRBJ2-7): GAGVSQSPSNKVTEKGKDVELRCDPISGHTALYWYRQSLGQGLEFLIYFQGNSAPDKSGLPSDRFSAERTGGSVSTLTIQRTQQEDSAVYLCASSPRGASYEQYFGPGTRLTVT.

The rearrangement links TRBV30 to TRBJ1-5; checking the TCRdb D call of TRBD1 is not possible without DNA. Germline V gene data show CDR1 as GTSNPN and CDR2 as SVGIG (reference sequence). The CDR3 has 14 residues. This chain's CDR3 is CAWSGGTSNQPQHF. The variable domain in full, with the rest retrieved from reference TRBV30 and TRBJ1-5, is SQTIHQWPATLVQPVGSPLSLECTVEGTSNPNLYWYRQAAGRGLQLLFYSVGIGQISSEVPQNLSASRPQDRQFILSSKKLLLSDSGFYLCAWSGGTSNQPQHFGDGTRLSIL.

This chain's CDR3 is CSARGAGSTYGYTF. The J gene is TRBJ1-2, the V gene TRBV20-1. This CDR3 is 14 amino acids long. Germline CDR1 and CDR2: DFQATT and SNEGSKA (reference sequence).

The CDR3 is CSGVGEDSVDTQYF. The chain employs TRBV20-1 and TRBJ2-3; TCRdb outputs TRBD2, but without DNA this stays unchecked. Germline CDR1 DFQATT, CDR2 SNEGSKA (reference sequence). The CDR3 runs to 14 residues.

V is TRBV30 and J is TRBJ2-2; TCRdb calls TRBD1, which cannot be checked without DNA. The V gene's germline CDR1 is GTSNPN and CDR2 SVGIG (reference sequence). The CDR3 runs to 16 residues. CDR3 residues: CAWRSDGTPITGELFF.

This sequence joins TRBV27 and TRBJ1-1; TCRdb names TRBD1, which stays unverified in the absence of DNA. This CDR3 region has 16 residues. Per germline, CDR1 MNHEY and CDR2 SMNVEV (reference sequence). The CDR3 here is CASSPGTGLTNTEAFF.

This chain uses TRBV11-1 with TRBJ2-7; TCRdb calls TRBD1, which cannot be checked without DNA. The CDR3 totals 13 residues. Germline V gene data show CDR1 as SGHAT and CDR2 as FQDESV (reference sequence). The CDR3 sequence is CASSGRGDYEQYF.

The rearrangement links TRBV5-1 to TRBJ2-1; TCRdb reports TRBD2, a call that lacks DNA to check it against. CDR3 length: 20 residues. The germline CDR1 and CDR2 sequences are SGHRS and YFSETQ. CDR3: CASSLVTGTSGRGSYNEQFF.

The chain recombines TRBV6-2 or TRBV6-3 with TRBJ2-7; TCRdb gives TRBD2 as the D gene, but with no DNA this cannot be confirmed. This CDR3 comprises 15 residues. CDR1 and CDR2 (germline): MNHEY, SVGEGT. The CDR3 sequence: CASRSGLAVIYEQYF.

CDR3 amino acids: CASSLSSSVAYEQYF. The V gene is TRBV13, the J gene TRBJ2-7; with no DNA, the TCRdb D assignment of TRBD2 cannot be verified. Germline CDR1 reads PRHDT; CDR2 reads FYEKMQ (reference sequence). The CDR3 has 15 residues.

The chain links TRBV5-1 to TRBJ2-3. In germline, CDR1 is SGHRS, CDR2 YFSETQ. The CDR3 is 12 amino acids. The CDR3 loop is CASSSGRHTQYF.

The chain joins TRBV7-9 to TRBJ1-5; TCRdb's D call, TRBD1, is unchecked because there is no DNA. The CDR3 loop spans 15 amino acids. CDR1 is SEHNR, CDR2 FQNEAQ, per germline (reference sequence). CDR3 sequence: CASSLADSSNQPQHF.

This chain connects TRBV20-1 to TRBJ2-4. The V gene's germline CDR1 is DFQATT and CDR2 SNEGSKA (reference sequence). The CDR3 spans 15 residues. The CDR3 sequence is CSAISSELAKNIQYF.